One and the same sample provided the 3 T cell receptor beta chains below, sequenced in a study of patients and donors after allogeneic stem cell transplantation. TCRdb re-derived calls from the RT-PCR reads in MiXCR, one entry per CDR3 protein. This table holds 100,000 to 120,000 distinct CDR3 sequences, about a third found once. The sample comprised blood, either unsorted or a sorted T cell fraction (not recorded which). The receptors shown here come from a human donor who was either an allogeneic HSCT recipient or a stem cell or donor lymphocyte infusion donor (not recorded which). It is not recorded whose cells these are; they may come from a transplant donor.

The sample holds a few counts of this clonotype. The chain combines TRBV7-9 with TRBJ2-1; D may be TRBD2 (5 bases). Trimming pared 5 bases from V and 6 bases from J, leaving 17 bases between. CDR3 length: 15 residues. Germline V gives CDR1 SEHNR, CDR2 FQNEAQ (reference sequence). CDR3 loop: CASSTALVSVNEQFF. DNA of the CDR3: TGTGCCAGCAGCACCGCACTAGTTTCGGTCAATGAGCAGTTCTTC.

The gene calls are TRBV4-3 and TRBJ2-7; D is possibly TRBD2 (6 bases). CDR1 and CDR2 (germline): LGHNA, YSLEER. The CDR3 spans 15 residues. V lost 0 bases and J 7 bases, leaving 16 bases between the germline ends. CDR3 bases: TGCGCCAGCAGCCAAGATTGGAGACTAGTTGGTGAGCAGTACTTC. As protein: CASSQDWRLVGEQYF.

The chain has TRBV11-2 and TRBJ1-1, with D uncertain. CDR1 is SGHAT and CDR2 is FQNNGV in the germline V gene. The V gene lost 3 bases and the J gene lost 5 bases, with 4 bases spanning the gap. CDR3 length equals 11 residues. In DNA form, the CDR3 reads TGTGCCAGCAGCTTCATAACTGAAGCTTTCTTT. Translated, it gives CASSFITEAFF. Full variable domain (rest looked up from reference TRBV11-2 and TRBJ1-1): EAGVAQSPRYKIIEKRQSVAFWCNPISGHATLYWYQQILGQGPKLLIQFQNNGVVDDSQLPKDRFSAERLKGVDSTLKIQPAKLEDSAVYLCASSFITEAFFGQGTRLTVV.